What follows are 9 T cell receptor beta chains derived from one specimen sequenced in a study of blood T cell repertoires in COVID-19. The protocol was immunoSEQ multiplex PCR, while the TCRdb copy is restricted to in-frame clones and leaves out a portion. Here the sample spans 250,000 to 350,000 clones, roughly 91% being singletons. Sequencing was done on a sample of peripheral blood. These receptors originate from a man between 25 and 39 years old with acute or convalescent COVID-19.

CDR3 coding DNA: TGTGCCAGCAGGTCAAACAACAGGGGGCTCCCCTACGAGCAGTACTTC. Translation gives CASRSNNRGLPYEQYF. The rearrangement links TRBV7-8 to TRBJ2-7; 9 bases align to TRBD1. The CDR3 runs 16 residues. Looked up from germline, CDR1 is SGHVS and CDR2 is FQNEAQ. V lost 6 bases and J lost 2; bases outside the gene matches: 11.

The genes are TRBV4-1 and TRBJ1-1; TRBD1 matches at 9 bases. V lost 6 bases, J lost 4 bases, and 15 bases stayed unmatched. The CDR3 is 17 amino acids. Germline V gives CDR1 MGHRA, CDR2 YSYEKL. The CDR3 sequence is CASSNYRGLIKSTEAFF. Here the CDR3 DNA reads TGCGCCAGCAGTAACTACAGGGGGCTGATTAAGAGCACTGAAGCTTTCTTT.

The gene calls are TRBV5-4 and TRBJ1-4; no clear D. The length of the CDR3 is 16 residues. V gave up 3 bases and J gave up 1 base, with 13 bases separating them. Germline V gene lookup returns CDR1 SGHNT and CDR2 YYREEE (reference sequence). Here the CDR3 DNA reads TGTGCCAGCAGCTGGGGAGGGAGGGTAACTAATGAAAAACTGTTTTTT. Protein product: CASSWGGRVTNEKLFF. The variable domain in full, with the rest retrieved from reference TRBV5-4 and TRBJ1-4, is ETGVTQSPTHLIKTRGQQVTLRCSSQSGHNTVSWYQQALGQGPQFIFQYYREEENGRGNFPPRFSGLQFPNYSSELNVNALELDDSALYLCASSWGGRVTNEKLFFGSGTQLSVL.

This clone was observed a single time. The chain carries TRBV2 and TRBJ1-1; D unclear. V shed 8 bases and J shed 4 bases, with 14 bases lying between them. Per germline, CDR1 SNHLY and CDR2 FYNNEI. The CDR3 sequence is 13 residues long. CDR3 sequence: CASGVEVRTEAFF. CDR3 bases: TGTGCCAGCGGTGTGGAGGTTCGCACTGAAGCTTTCTTT.

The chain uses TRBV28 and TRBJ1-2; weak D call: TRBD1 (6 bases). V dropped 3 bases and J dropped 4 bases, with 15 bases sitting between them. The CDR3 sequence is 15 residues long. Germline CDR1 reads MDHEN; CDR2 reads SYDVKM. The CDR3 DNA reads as TGTGCCAGCAGTTTCCTGGACAGAGCAGTCTATGGCTACACCTTC. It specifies CASSFLDRAVYGYTF.

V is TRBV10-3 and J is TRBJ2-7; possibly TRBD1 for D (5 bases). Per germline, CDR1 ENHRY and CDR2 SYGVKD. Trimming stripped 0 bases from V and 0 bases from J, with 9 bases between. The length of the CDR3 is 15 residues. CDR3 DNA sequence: TGTGCCATCAGTGAGTCGGAACAGGCCTCCTACGAGCAGTACTTC. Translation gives CAISESEQASYEQYF.

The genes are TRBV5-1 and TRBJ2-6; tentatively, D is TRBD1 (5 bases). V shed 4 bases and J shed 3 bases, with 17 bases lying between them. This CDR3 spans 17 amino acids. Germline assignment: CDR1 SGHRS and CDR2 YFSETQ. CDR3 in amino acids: CASSPVPQAYGANVLTF. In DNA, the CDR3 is TGCGCCAGCAGCCCGGTACCACAGGCATATGGGGCCAACGTCCTGACTTTC.

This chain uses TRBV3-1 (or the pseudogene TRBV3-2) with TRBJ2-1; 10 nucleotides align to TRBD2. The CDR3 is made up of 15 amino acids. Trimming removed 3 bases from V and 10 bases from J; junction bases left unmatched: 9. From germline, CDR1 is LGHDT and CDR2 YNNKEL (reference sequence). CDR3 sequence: CASSQVPSGSGEQFF. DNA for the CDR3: TGTGCCAGCAGCCAGGTTCCTAGCGGGAGTGGCGAGCAGTTCTTC.

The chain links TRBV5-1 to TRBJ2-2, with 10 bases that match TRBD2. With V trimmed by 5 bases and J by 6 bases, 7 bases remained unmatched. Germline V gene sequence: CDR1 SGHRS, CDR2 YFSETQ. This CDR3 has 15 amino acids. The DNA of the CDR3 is TGCGCCAGCAGAGGATTAGCGGGAGGACCCGGGGAGCTGTTTTTT. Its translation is CASRGLAGGPGELFF.